This TCR beta chain came from a study of blood T cell repertoires in COVID-19. Study-level information: Sites across the United States, Italy and Spain contributed samples from acute and convalescent COVID-19.

Germline loops: CDR1 MDHEN, CDR2 SYDVKM. The ends were cut back, 6 bases at V and 8 bases at J, with 11 bases in the middle. The length of the CDR3 is 12 residues. In the original processing: Amplification of reference gene primers provided the estimated nucleated cell counts. The method was immunoSEQ multiplex PCR; TCRdb's version includes in-frame clones alone and lacks a portion of them. V, J and clone size are those of that table, while D and trimming were read from the DNA. The table includes 300,000 to 350,000 clones, around 91% detected once. Participants, 18 to 89 years old, spanned fewer than 25 US areas. Clinical histories supplied by participants themselves formed the basis of cohort assignment.

The chain links TRBV28 to TRBJ2-4; the D gene is possibly TRBD1 (5 bases). The sample consisted of PBMCs or T cells enriched from blood (not recorded which). The source is a woman aged 18-35 years with acute COVID-19. CDR3 loop: CASSQGVHIQYF. The CDR3 DNA sequence: TGTGCCAGCAGCCAGGGTGTACACATTCAGTACTTC.